A single sample gave rise to the 5 T cell receptor beta chains below, sequenced in a study of blood T cell repertoires in COVID-19. The protocol was immunoSEQ multiplex PCR, while the TCRdb copy is restricted to in-frame clones and leaves out a portion. The sample includes 150,000 to 200,000 clones, 80% to 95% seen only once; the top ten take about 0.54%. Input material: peripheral blood. These receptors were obtained from a man in his forties or fifties with acute or convalescent COVID-19.

V usage is TRBV11-2 and J usage is TRBJ2-2; D unresolved. The CDR3 totals 14 residues. Per the germline V gene, CDR1 is SGHAT and CDR2 is FQNNGV. CDR3 amino acids: CASANQQFTGELFF. The CDR3 DNA reads TGTGCGAGCGCCAACCAACAGTTCACCGGGGAGCTGTTTTTT.

CDR3 residues: CASSLDGMAGLTDTQYF. The CDR3 nucleotides read TGTGCCAGCAGCTTAGATGGAATGGCGGGACTAACAGATACGCAGTATTTT. The gene calls are TRBV11-2 and TRBJ2-3; 7 nucleotides align to TRBD2. The length of the CDR3 is 17 residues. V shed 0 bases and J 3 bases; nucleotides not matched to a gene: 9. The V gene's germline CDR1 is SGHAT and CDR2 FQNNGV.

The chain has TRBV5-4 and TRBJ1-6; D may be TRBD1 (6 bases). Per germline, CDR1 SGHNT and CDR2 YYREEE (reference sequence). Trimming removed 3 bases from V and 3 bases from J, with 10 bases in between. This CDR3 spans 15 amino acids. In DNA form, the CDR3 reads TGTGCCAGCAGCTCAGCGGGACACTATAATTCACCCCTCCACTTT. Translating gives CASSSAGHYNSPLHF.

This chain uses TRBV28 with TRBJ1-5; D unclear. V lost 6 bases and J 6 bases, leaving 9 bases between the germline ends. Germline V gives CDR1 MDHEN, CDR2 SYDVKM. The CDR3 is 12 residues long. The CDR3 loop is CASSPEFQPQHF. The DNA for the CDR3 is TGTGCCAGCAGCCCCGAGTTTCAGCCCCAGCATTTT.

V and J are TRBV27 and TRBJ1-1; 9 bases are shared with TRBD1. V was pared by 5 bases and J by 1 base, with 5 bases of the junction left unmatched. The CDR3 covers 15 residues. Germline CDR1 and CDR2: MNHEY and SMNVEV (reference sequence). Here the CDR3 reads CASSPLQGANTEAFF. In nucleotides, the CDR3 is TGTGCCAGCAGTCCCCTACAGGGGGCGAACACTGAAGCTTTCTTT.